A single sample is the source of the 13 T cell receptor beta chains below, sequenced in a study of immune cell composition in non-small cell lung cancer (dated by TCRdb to about 2017). Normal lung samples were non-adjacent lung tissue taken as far from the tumour as possible, at least 3 cm away, from the same patient. The library was produced with the immunoSEQ multiplex PCR assay. TCRdb obtained this table from immuneACCESS and retained in-frame rearrangements with V and J assigned. These tables miss some clones; where compared with another copy, unresolved V genes account for less than half of the shortfall, and the remainder is unexplained. The sample has 3,000 to 4,500 clones on record, roughly 81% of them singletons. The ten largest clones represent around 30% of the sample. The sequenced material came from non-adjacent lung tissue. Every receptor here comes from a human donor with non-small cell lung cancer.

This sequence joins TRBV7-2 and TRBJ2-5, with 8 bases lining up with TRBD2. V shed 5 bases and J 5 bases; nucleotides not matched to a gene: 13. The CDR3 has 16 residues. Germline CDR1 reads SGHTA; CDR2 reads FQGNSA. The CDR3 DNA reads TGTGCCAGCAGCCTAATCCCGGGGACTAGGATGGAGACCCAGTACTTC. It specifies CASSLIPGTRMETQYF.

This clone was recorded once. This chain links TRBV28 with TRBJ2-4; tentatively, D is TRBD1 (6 bases). V lost 4 bases to trimming and J lost 0 bases, with 31 bases between them. In germline, CDR1 is MDHEN, CDR2 SYDVKM. The CDR3 runs 22 residues. CDR3 sequence: CASSSIRDGTIHRGVAKNIQYF. The CDR3 bases are TGTGCCAGCAGTTCAATAAGGGACGGGACAATCCATAGAGGGGTAGCCAAAAACATTCAGTACTTC. The full variable domain, rest sourced from reference TRBV28 and TRBJ2-4, is DVKVTQSSRYLVKRTGEKVFLECVQDMDHENMFWYRQDPGLGLRLIYFSYDVKMKEKGDIPEGYSVSREKKERFSLILESASTNQTSMYLCASSSIRDGTIHRGVAKNIQYFGAGTRLSVL.

This chain uses TRBV14 with TRBJ2-7; 9 nucleotides match TRBD1. J gave up 1 base and V 6 bases, and 4 bases lay outside the gene matches. The germline V gene has CDR1 SGHDN and CDR2 FVKESK. The CDR3 has 14 amino acids. CDR3 DNA: TGTGCCAGCAGGCGGACAGGGGCTTCCTACGAGCAGTACTTC. Protein product: CASRRTGASYEQYF.

This sequence joins TRBV18 and TRBJ2-3; TRBD2 matches 8 bases. Germline values: CDR1 KGHSH, CDR2 LQKENI. The CDR3 consists of 16 residues. The J segment lost 0 bases and the V segment lost 1 base, leaving 3 bases of the junction unmatched. The CDR3 loop reads CASSPLAGTSTDTQYF. In DNA form, the CDR3 reads TGTGCCAGCTCACCACTAGCGGGGACGAGCACAGATACGCAGTATTTT.

The V call is TRBV28, the J call TRBJ1-2; possibly TRBD1 for D (6 bases). The germline gives CDR1 MDHEN, CDR2 SYDVKM. V was cut by 4 bases and J by 8 bases, with 17 bases left in between. The length of the CDR3 is 14 residues. The CDR3 spells CASSSPQGLRGYTF. The CDR3 coding sequence is TGTGCCAGCAGTTCGCCACAGGGTTTGCGCGGCTACACCTTC.

The chain has TRBV29-1 and TRBJ2-7; D not certain. Between the trimmed V and J ends, which lost 7 bases and 2 bases, there was a span of 12 bases. The germline V gene has CDR1 SQVTM and CDR2 ANQGSEA. The CDR3 runs 12 residues. The CDR3, as DNA: TGCAGCGCCCGGGTCCCCCCCTACGAGCAGTACTTC. Translating it yields CSARVPPYEQYF.

This clone was detected only a few times. V usage is TRBV7-9 and J usage is TRBJ1-2, with 7 bases that match TRBD1. CDR1 is SEHNR and CDR2 is FQNEAQ in the germline V gene (reference sequence). After removal of 9 bases from V and 2 bases from J, the junction contained 9 bases not matched to a gene. The CDR3 runs to 14 residues. This chain's CDR3 is CASTREDRNYGYTF. The CDR3 bases are TGTGCCAGTACACGTGAGGACAGGAACTATGGCTACACCTTC.

The rearrangement links TRBV27 to TRBJ2-1, with no clear D. The germline V gene encodes CDR1 MNHEY and CDR2 SMNVEV (reference sequence). Between the trimmed V and J ends, which lost 3 bases and 2 bases, there was a span of 17 bases. The length of the CDR3 is 17 residues. As DNA, the CDR3 is TGTGCCAGCAGTTTTTCGAGCTCGAGTGTTGCCTACAATGAGCAGTTCTTC. Its protein is CASSFSSSSVAYNEQFF.

This chain links TRBV6-1 with TRBJ1-4; 8 nucleotides line up with TRBD1. This CDR3 region has 14 residues. V lost 6 bases and J lost 4; bases outside the gene matches: 4. Germline values: CDR1 MNHNS, CDR2 SASEGT. CDR3 in amino acids: CASRTGALNEKLFF. In nucleotides, the CDR3 is TGTGCCAGCAGGACAGGGGCCCTTAATGAAAAACTGTTTTTT.

This chain links TRBV11-1 with TRBJ2-1; D is perhaps TRBD2 (6 bases). CDR3 length: 17 amino acids. The V end lost 1 base, the J end lost 2 bases, and 15 bases lay between the germline ends. Germline V gene sequence: CDR1 SGHAT, CDR2 FQDESV (reference sequence). DNA of the CDR3: TGTGCCAGCAGCTTAGATACCGAGCGGGCCCCCTACAATGAGCAGTTCTTC. Translation gives CASSLDTERAPYNEQFF. Together with reference TRBV11-1 and TRBJ2-1, the CDR3 gives the full variable domain: EAEVAQSPRYKITEKSQAVAFWCDPISGHATLYWYRQILGQGPELLVQFQDESVVDDSQLPKDRFSAERLKGVDSTLKIQPAELGDSAMYLCASSLDTERAPYNEQFFGPGTRLTVL.

The genes are TRBV28 and TRBJ2-7; TRBD1 matches 7 bases. Germline V CDR1 and CDR2: MDHEN, SYDVKM. V lost 4 bases to trimming and J lost 6 bases; unmatched junction nucleotides: 6. The CDR3 extends over 13 amino acids. Here the CDR3 reads CASSSTGVGEQYF. The CDR3 nucleotides are TGTGCCAGCAGTTCCACAGGGGTGGGCGAGCAGTACTTC.

The gene calls are TRBV4-1 and TRBJ2-3; D remains unclear. Per the germline V gene, CDR1 is MGHRA and CDR2 is YSYEKL. Trimming took off 4 bases at V and 4 bases at J, with 9 bases between the two ends. This CDR3 spans 13 amino acids. The CDR3 region has the DNA TGCGCCAGCAGCCTCTCCTCCTCAGATACGCAGTATTTT. Translated, it gives CASSLSSSDTQYF.

The chain recombines TRBV11-2 with TRBJ2-7, with D maybe TRBD2 (8 bases). Germline V gene sequence: CDR1 SGHAT, CDR2 FQNNGV. The germline V and J ends were trimmed by 5 bases and 8 bases, with 22 bases remaining between them. The CDR3 spans 15 residues. CDR3 in amino acids: CASSRNSGQREKQYF. The DNA of the CDR3 is TGTGCCAGCAGCCGGAATTCGGGACAGCGGGAGAAGCAGTACTTC.